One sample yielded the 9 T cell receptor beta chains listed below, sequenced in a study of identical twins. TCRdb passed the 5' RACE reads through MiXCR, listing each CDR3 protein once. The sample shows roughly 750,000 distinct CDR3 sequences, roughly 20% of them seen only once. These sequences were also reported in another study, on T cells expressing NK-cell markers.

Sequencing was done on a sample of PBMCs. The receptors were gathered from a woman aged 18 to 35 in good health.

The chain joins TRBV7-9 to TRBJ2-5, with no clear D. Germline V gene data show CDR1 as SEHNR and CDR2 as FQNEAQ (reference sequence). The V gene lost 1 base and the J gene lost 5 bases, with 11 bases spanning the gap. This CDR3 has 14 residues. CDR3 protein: CASSLGVSGETQYF. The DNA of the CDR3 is TGTGCCAGCAGCTTAGGGGTGTCTGGGGAGACCCAGTACTTC. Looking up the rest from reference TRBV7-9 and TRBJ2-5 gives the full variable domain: DTGVSQNPRHKITKRGQNVTFRCDPISEHNRLYWYRQTLGQGPEFLTYFQNEAQLEKSRLLSDRFSAERPKGSFSTLEIQRTEQGDSAMYLCASSLGVSGETQYFGPGTRLLVL.

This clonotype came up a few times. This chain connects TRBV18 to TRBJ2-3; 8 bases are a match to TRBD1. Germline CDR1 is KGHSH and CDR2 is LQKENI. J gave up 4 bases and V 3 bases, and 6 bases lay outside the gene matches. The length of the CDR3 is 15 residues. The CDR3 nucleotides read TGTGCCAGCTCACCGGGTGGACAGGGATCAGATACGCAGTATTTT. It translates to CASSPGGQGSDTQYF.

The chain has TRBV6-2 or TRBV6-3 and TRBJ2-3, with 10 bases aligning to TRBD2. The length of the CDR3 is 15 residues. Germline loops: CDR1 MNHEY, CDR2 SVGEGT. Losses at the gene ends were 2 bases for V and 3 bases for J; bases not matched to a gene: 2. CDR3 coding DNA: TGTGCCAGCAGTTACGGAGCGGGGGGGACAGATACGCAGTATTTT. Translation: CASSYGAGGTDTQYF.

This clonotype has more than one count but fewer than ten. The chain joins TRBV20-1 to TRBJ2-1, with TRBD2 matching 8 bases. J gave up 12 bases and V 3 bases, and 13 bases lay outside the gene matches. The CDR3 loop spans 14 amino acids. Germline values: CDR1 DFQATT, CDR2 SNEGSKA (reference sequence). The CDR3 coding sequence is TGCAGTGCTAGCTTACGAGTAGCGGGGCATGGGCAGTTCTTC. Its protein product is CSASLRVAGHGQFF.

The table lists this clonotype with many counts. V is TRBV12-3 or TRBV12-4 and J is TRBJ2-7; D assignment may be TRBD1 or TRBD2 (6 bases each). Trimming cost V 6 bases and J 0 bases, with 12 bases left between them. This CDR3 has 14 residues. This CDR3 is CASSPGGSSYEQYF. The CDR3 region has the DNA TGTGCCAGCAGCCCCGGGGGCAGCTCCTACGAGCAGTACTTC.

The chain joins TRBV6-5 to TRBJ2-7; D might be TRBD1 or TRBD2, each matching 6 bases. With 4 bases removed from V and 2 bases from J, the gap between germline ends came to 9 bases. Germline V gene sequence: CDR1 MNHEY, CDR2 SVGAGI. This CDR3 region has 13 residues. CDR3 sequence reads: CASSWGAPYEQYF. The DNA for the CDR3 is TGTGCCAGCAGTTGGGGGGCACCCTACGAGCAGTACTTC.

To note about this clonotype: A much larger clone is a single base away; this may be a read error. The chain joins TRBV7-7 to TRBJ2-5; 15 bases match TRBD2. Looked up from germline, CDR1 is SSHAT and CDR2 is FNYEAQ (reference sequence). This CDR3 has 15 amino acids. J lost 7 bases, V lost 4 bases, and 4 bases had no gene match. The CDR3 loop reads CASSSGLAGGGTQYF. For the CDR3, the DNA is TGTGCCAGCAGCTCGGGACTAGCGGGAGGAGGGACCCAGTACTTC.

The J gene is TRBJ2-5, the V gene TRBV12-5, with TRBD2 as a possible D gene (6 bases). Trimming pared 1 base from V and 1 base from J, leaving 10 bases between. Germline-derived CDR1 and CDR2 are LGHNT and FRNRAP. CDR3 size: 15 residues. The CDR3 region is CASGLAGEIQETQYF. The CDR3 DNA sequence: TGTGCTAGTGGTTTGGCGGGGGAAATCCAAGAGACCCAGTACTTC.

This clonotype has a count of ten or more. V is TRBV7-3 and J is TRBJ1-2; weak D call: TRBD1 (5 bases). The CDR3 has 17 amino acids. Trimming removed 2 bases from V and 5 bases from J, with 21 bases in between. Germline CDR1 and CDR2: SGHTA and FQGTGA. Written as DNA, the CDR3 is TGTGCCAGCAGCTTAGGGGGGGTAGGGTCCACTTCGTATGGCTACACCTTC. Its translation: CASSLGGVGSTSYGYTF.